Reported below is one T cell receptor (beta chain). Its target is not known. Trimming removed 4 bases at V and 4 bases at J, with 10 bases between. This CDR3 comprises 13 residues. Germline loops: CDR1 MNHEY, CDR2 SVGAGI. The data originate from a study of T cells after yellow fever vaccination. General study results and limits: Some clonotypes were seen in both the CD4 and the CD8 compartments. These made up a small share and likely arose from convergent recombination. Abundant bulk-derived clonotypes could contaminate FACS-sorted repertoires.

TCRdb analysed the 5' RACE reads with MiXCR anew, one entry per CDR3 protein. The sample contains over 300,000 distinct CDR3 sequences, around 6.8% of which appear only once. This receptor was obtained from a young man who received the YFV17D yellow fever vaccine. The V gene is TRBV6-5, the J gene TRBJ1-1; a possible D gene is TRBD1 (5 bases). Sequenced here: PBMCs, sampled roughly 45 days after the first yellow fever vaccination. The CDR3 region is CASSSGSFTEAFF. CDR3 in DNA: TGTGCCAGCAGTTCAGGGAGTTTCACTGAAGCTTTCTTT.